The 24 T cell receptor beta chains below all came from one sample that was sequenced in a study of blood T cell repertoires in COVID-19. Profiled with immunoSEQ multiplex PCR; TCRdb holds only in-frame clones, not every one. In the table there are fewer than 400,000 clones, approximately 92% of which are singletons. Sequenced sample: PBMCs or T cells enriched from blood (not recorded which). These receptors were obtained from a young woman who had recovered from COVID-19.

The chain carries TRBV19 and TRBJ2-1, with D possibly TRBD2 on 6 matching bases. The germline V gene has CDR1 LNHDA and CDR2 SQIVND (reference sequence). The CDR3 is made up of 16 amino acids. The germline V and J ends were trimmed by 5 bases and 5 bases, with 19 bases remaining between them. The CDR3 here is CASSAKTGLLNNEQFF. The CDR3 bases are TGTGCCAGTAGTGCGAAGACGGGACTCCTTAACAATGAGCAGTTCTTC.

This chain joins TRBV4-2 and TRBJ2-3; 9 bases align to TRBD1. The CDR3 has 16 residues. Looked up from germline, CDR1 is LGHNA and CDR2 is YNFKEQ. The J segment lost 2 bases and the V segment lost 1 base, leaving 4 bases of the junction unmatched. The CDR3, as DNA: TGTGCCAGCAGCCAAGTGGGACAGGGAAACACAGATACGCAGTATTTT. Its protein product is CASSQVGQGNTDTQYF.

The chain joins TRBV9 to TRBJ2-3, with 10 bases identical to TRBD2. Germline V CDR1 and CDR2: SGDLS, YYNGEE. Losses at the gene ends were 3 bases for V and 1 base for J; bases not matched to a gene: 2. This CDR3 is 15 amino acids long. CDR3 loop: CASSGGTSGTDTQYF. For the CDR3, the DNA is TGTGCCAGCAGCGGCGGGACTAGCGGCACAGATACGCAGTATTTT.

This clone occurred once. The rearrangement joins TRBV5-1 to TRBJ2-5; D possibly corresponds to TRBD1 (5 bases). Germline CDR1 reads SGHRS; CDR2 reads YFSETQ. The CDR3 sequence is 14 residues long. Trimming cost V 0 bases and J 5 bases, with 11 bases left between them. CDR3 sequence reads: CASSLEGRVETQYF. The CDR3 nucleotides are TGCGCCAGCAGCTTGGAAGGCAGGGTGGAGACCCAGTACTTC.

The chain is built from TRBV28 and TRBJ2-7, with D possibly TRBD1 on 5 matching bases. The CDR3 extends over 12 amino acids. The germline CDR1 and CDR2 sequences are MDHEN and SYDVKM. Trimming took 5 bases from V and 4 from J, leaving 9 bases between them. CDR3 protein: CASSNKGYEQYF. In DNA, the CDR3 is TGTGCCAGCAGTAATAAGGGGTACGAGCAGTACTTC.

J is TRBJ2-3 and V is TRBV7-9; TRBD2 matches 13 bases. This CDR3 has 15 residues. Germline V CDR1 and CDR2: SEHNR, FQNEAQ (reference sequence). Trimming removed 5 bases from V and 6 bases from J; junction bases left unmatched: 5. The CDR3 DNA is TGTGCCAGCAGCCCCGGACTAGCGGGAGTCGATACGCAGTATTTT. This translates into CASSPGLAGVDTQYF.

V and J are TRBV3-1 (or the pseudogene TRBV3-2) and TRBJ2-7, with 14 bases that match TRBD2. V lost 4 bases, J lost 7 bases, and 6 bases stayed unmatched. CDR1 is LGHDT, CDR2 YNNKEL, per germline (reference sequence). The CDR3 contains 15 residues. The CDR3: CASSLRLAGGREQYF. The CDR3 coding sequence is TGTGCCAGCAGCCTCCGACTAGCGGGGGGGCGTGAGCAGTACTTC.

The chain combines TRBV28 with TRBJ2-1; D is possibly TRBD2 (6 bases). Germline values: CDR1 MDHEN, CDR2 SYDVKM. The CDR3 has 16 residues. V was clipped by 0 bases and J by 6 bases, with 15 bases between them. The CDR3 region has the DNA TGTGCCAGCAGTTTATGGAACAGGATGCGGGGCAATGAGCAGTTCTTC. Translation: CASSLWNRMRGNEQFF.

The chain is built from TRBV19 and TRBJ1-2, with 9 positions matching TRBD1. Germline trimming cut 3 bases from V and 5 bases from J; bases unmatched to any gene: 1. The germline CDR1 and CDR2 sequences are LNHDA and SQIVND (reference sequence). This CDR3 has 13 residues. The CDR3 is CASSIGTGYGYTF. The CDR3 DNA is TGTGCCAGTAGTATCGGGACAGGGTATGGCTACACCTTC.

The V and J genes are TRBV15 and TRBJ1-2; 10 bases are a match to TRBD1. The germline CDR1 and CDR2 sequences are LNHNV and YYDKDF (reference sequence). The junction had 9 bases not matched to a gene; V was cut back by 4 bases and J by 7 bases. The CDR3 runs 15 residues. The CDR3 spells CATSTGDRGSGGYTF. CDR3 DNA: TGTGCCACCAGCACCGGGGACAGGGGAAGTGGTGGCTACACCTTC.

This chain links TRBV19 with TRBJ2-5, with 11 bases fitting TRBD2. The CDR3 spans 16 residues. CDR1 and CDR2 (germline): LNHDA, SQIVND (reference sequence). The ends lost 5 bases at V and 2 bases at J; junction bases unmatched: 7. CDR3 sequence reads: CASSPTSGGSQETQYF. The CDR3 DNA reads as TGTGCCAGTAGTCCAACTAGCGGGGGTTCACAAGAGACCCAGTACTTC.

Turning to this clone: The same CDR3 can be traced to other DNA sequences in this sample. This chain links TRBV28 with TRBJ2-3; 7 bases fit TRBD2. Trimming removed 7 bases from V and 0 bases from J; junction bases left unmatched: 4. CDR3 length: 14 amino acids. CDR1 MDHEN and CDR2 SYDVKM come from the germline V gene. The CDR3 coding sequence is TGTGCCAGCAAGAGCGGGACTAGCACAGATACGCAGTATTTT. Its translation: CASKSGTSTDTQYF.

The V call is TRBV28, the J call TRBJ2-7; TRBD2 aligns across 11 bases. CDR1 is MDHEN and CDR2 is SYDVKM in the germline V gene. The CDR3 covers 15 residues. J was trimmed by 2 bases and V by 5 bases; bases with no gene match: 5. The chain's CDR3 is CASSPGTSGTYEQYF. DNA for the CDR3: TGTGCCAGCAGTCCCGGGACTAGCGGAACCTACGAGCAGTACTTC. Full variable domain (outside the CDR3, taken from reference TRBV28 and TRBJ2-7): DVKVTQSSRYLVKRTGEKVFLECVQDMDHENMFWYRQDPGLGLRLIYFSYDVKMKEKGDIPEGYSVSREKKERFSLILESASTNQTSMYLCASSPGTSGTYEQYFGPGTRLTVT.

This chain uses TRBV19 with TRBJ2-7; a possible D gene is TRBD2 (5 bases). The CDR3 sequence is 15 residues long. V shed 5 bases and J shed 3 bases, with 17 bases lying between them. CDR1 and CDR2 from the germline V gene are LNHDA and SQIVND (reference sequence). CDR3 in DNA: TGTGCCAGTAGTCCTCAGCGCTATGGAGGCTACGAGCAGTACTTC. Amino acids: CASSPQRYGGYEQYF. Filled out from reference TRBV19 and TRBJ2-7, the complete variable domain reads DGGITQSPKYLFRKEGQNVTLSCEQNLNHDAMYWYRQDPGQGLRLIYYSQIVNDFQKGDIAEGYSVSREKKESFPLTVTSAQKNPTAFYLCASSPQRYGGYEQYFGPGTRLTVT.

DNA for the CDR3: TGTGCCAGCAGTGATCCCGACAGGGAGATCGGCGAGCAGTACTTC. Translation gives CASSDPDREIGEQYF. V and J are TRBV2 and TRBJ2-7; 7 nucleotides line up with TRBD1. The CDR3 has 15 amino acids. V trimming: 3 bases; J trimming: 6 bases; junction bases outside the gene matches: 11. Germline CDR1 is SNHLY and CDR2 is FYNNEI.

The chain recombines TRBV6-2 or TRBV6-3 with TRBJ2-7; D is undetermined. Germline V gene lookup returns CDR1 MNHEY and CDR2 SVGEGT. The CDR3 is 13 residues long. Trimming pared 6 bases from V and 2 bases from J, leaving 11 bases between. CDR3 protein: CASRYTGTYEQYF. The CDR3 DNA reads TGTGCCAGCAGGTACACTGGTACCTACGAGCAGTACTTC.

The chain links TRBV6-2 or TRBV6-3 to TRBJ2-2, with D possibly TRBD1 on 5 matching bases. The CDR3 runs 15 residues. Germline-derived CDR1 and CDR2 are MNHEY and SVGEGT. Trimming took 0 bases from V and 2 from J, leaving 7 bases between them. Here the CDR3 reads CASSYSGANTGELFF. The CDR3 nucleotides read TGTGCCAGCAGTTACTCAGGGGCCAACACCGGGGAGCTGTTTTTT.

The chain joins TRBV7-8 to TRBJ1-2, with D possibly matching TRBD1 (6 bases). The germline CDR1 and CDR2 sequences are SGHVS and FQNEAQ. The CDR3 runs 13 residues. Trimming stripped 6 bases from V and 2 bases from J, with 10 bases between. The chain's CDR3 is CASSYGQNYGYTF. DNA for the CDR3: TGTGCCAGCAGTTATGGACAGAACTATGGCTACACCTTC.

The gene calls are TRBV7-3 and TRBJ2-7; TRBD1 aligns across 8 bases. V gave up 2 bases and J gave up 4 bases; unmatched junction bases: 7. CDR1 SGHTA and CDR2 FQGTGA come from the germline V gene. The CDR3 has 15 residues. Here the CDR3 reads CASSLGIRGRYEQYF. The CDR3 nucleotides are TGTGCCAGCAGCTTAGGAATCAGGGGGCGATACGAGCAGTACTTC.

The chain recombines TRBV14 with TRBJ2-1; D uncertain. The CDR3 is 14 residues long. Trimming stripped 0 bases from V and 4 bases from J, with 7 bases between. Germline V CDR1 and CDR2: SGHDN, FVKESK. The CDR3 loop reads CASSQDETYNEQFF. In DNA, the CDR3 is TGTGCCAGCAGCCAAGATGAGACTTACAATGAGCAGTTCTTC.

The chain recombines TRBV12-3 or TRBV12-4 with TRBJ2-3; D not resolved. V lost 4 bases and J lost 0, with 2 bases in between. The CDR3 runs to 12 residues. The CDR3 reads CASSSSTDTQYF. CDR3 DNA: TGTGCCAGCAGTTCTAGCACAGATACGCAGTATTTT.

The chain uses TRBV7-8 and TRBJ2-1; 8 bases line up with TRBD1. Germline-derived CDR1 and CDR2 are SGHVS and FQNEAQ. Unmatched junction bases numbered 6, after V lost 4 bases and J lost 10 bases. This CDR3 has 13 amino acids. This chain's CDR3 is CASSSRTGREQFF. The CDR3, as DNA: TGTGCCAGCAGCTCCCGGACAGGGCGCGAGCAGTTCTTC.

The rearrangement links TRBV6-2 or TRBV6-3 to TRBJ2-1, with 11 bases identical to TRBD2. Unmatched junction bases numbered 7, after V lost 3 bases and J lost 9 bases. From germline, CDR1 is MNHEY and CDR2 SVGEGT. The CDR3 contains 15 residues. The CDR3: CASSYGTSGGPEQFF. The CDR3 DNA follows: TGTGCCAGCAGTTATGGCACTAGCGGGGGCCCTGAGCAGTTCTTC.

This chain connects TRBV7-9 to TRBJ2-7; D remains ambiguous. The ends were cut back, 3 bases at V and 2 bases at J, with 14 bases in the middle. Germline CDR1 SEHNR, CDR2 FQNEAQ (reference sequence). CDR3 length: 15 residues. CDR3 sequence (DNA): TGTGCCAGCAGCTTGCCCAGTCCTCCCCCCTACGAGCAGTACTTC. Protein: CASSLPSPPPYEQYF.